Following are 5 T cell receptor beta chains from one sample sequenced in a study of blood T cell repertoires in COVID-19. Clones were sequenced by immunoSEQ multiplex PCR, and TCRdb holds only the in-frame ones, with some missing. The sample records under 300,000 clones, over 75% being singletons. The sequenced sample was peripheral blood. The receptor source for this set is a man aged 25-45 years who had recovered from COVID-19.

This chain links TRBV7-2 with TRBJ2-7, with D possibly matching TRBD2 (6 bases). V was pared by 6 bases and J by 3 bases, with 12 bases between. This CDR3 has 13 amino acids. The germline CDR1 and CDR2 sequences are SGHTA and FQGNSA. The CDR3 is CASSRDFDYEQYV. The CDR3 DNA follows: TGTGCCAGCAGTCGGGACTTCGACTACGAGCAGTACGTC.

This rearrangement joins TRBV2 to TRBJ2-5, with 10 positions matching TRBD2. Germline CDR1 is SNHLY and CDR2 is FYNNEI. The CDR3 is 17 amino acids. Trimming removed 6 bases from V and 2 bases from J; junction bases left unmatched: 12. Written as DNA, the CDR3 is TGTGCCAGCAGGGAGGGGAGTCTAGCGGGGGCTCAAGAGACCCAGTACTTC. Translation gives CASREGSLAGAQETQYF. Variable domain in full (rest from reference TRBV2 and TRBJ2-5): EPEVTQTPSHQVTQMGQEVILRCVPISNHLYFYWYRQILGQKVEFLVSFYNNEISEKSEIFDDQFSVERPDGSNFTLKIRSTKLEDSAMYFCASREGSLAGAQETQYFGPGTRLLVL.

The rearrangement links TRBV29-1 to TRBJ2-3; D call uncertain. V was clipped by 0 bases and J by 9 bases, with 7 bases between them. The CDR3 spans 11 residues. CDR1 and CDR2 (germline): SQVTM, ANQGSEA. Here the CDR3 DNA reads TGCAGCGTTGAAGAGAGCTCCACGCAGTATTTT. Encoded protein: CSVEESSTQYF.

CDR3 bases: TGTGCCAGCAGCCAAGGGGCTGGCACCGGGGAGCTGTTTTTT. Translating gives CASSQGAGTGELFF. The chain uses TRBV3-1 (or the pseudogene TRBV3-2) and TRBJ2-2, with D uncertain. V was pared by 1 base and J by 4 bases, with 7 bases between. Germline CDR1 reads LGHDT; CDR2 reads YNNKEL (reference sequence). The CDR3 spans 14 residues.

The rearrangement links TRBV11-2 to TRBJ2-4; TRBD1 might be the D (5 bases). Trimming stripped 1 base from V and 0 bases from J, with 10 bases between. Germline V gene data show CDR1 as SGHAT and CDR2 as FQNNGV. This CDR3 region has 16 residues. The CDR3 DNA sequence: TGTGCCAGCAGCTTAGGGCTGGGGCTAGCCAAAAACATTCAGTACTTC. This codes for CASSLGLGLAKNIQYF.